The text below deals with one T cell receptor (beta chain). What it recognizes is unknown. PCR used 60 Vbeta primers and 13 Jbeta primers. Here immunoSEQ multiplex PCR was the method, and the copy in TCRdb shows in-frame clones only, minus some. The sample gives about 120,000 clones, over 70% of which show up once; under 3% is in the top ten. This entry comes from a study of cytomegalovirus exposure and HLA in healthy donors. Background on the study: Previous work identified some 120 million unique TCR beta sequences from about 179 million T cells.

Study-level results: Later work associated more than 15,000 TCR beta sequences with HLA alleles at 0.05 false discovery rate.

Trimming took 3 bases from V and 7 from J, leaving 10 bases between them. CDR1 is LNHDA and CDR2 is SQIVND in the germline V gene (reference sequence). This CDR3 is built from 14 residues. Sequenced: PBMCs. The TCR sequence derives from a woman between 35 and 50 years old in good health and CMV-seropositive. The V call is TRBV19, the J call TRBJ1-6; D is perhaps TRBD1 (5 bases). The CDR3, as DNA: TGTGCCAGTAGTATCACAAACAGGAATTCACCCCTCCACTTT. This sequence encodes CASSITNRNSPLHF.